This TCR beta chain was observed in a study of OX40 agonist ivuxolimab in advanced cancers. Turning to the overall study: Ivuxolimab was an agonistic, fully human IgG2 monoclonal antibody directed against OX40 (CD134), a costimulatory receptor. Intravenous ivuxolimab was administered to patients every 2 weeks at six dose levels: 0.01, 0.1, 0.3, 1.5, 3 and 10 mg/kg. Of the approximately 53 patients in dose escalation, about 20 had hepatocellular carcinoma, some 15 had melanoma, 9 had renal cell carcinoma and 9 had head and neck cancer. In the dose-escalation cohort, 82.7% of patients were male, and the mean age was approximately 55 years, with a range of roughly 20 to 80. Patients were allowed to have had prior anti-PD-1, anti-PD-L1 or anti-CTLA-4 therapy, and approximately 40% of the dose-escalation patients had been treated with checkpoint inhibitors. Partial responses were achieved by three dose-escalation patients, of whom one had hepatocellular carcinoma and two had cutaneous melanoma. The purpose of peripheral TCRbeta sequencing was to test whether ivuxolimab changed TCR sequence diversity and led to clonal T-cell expansion. The monotherapy dose-escalation portion (N of about 50 patients) of the phase I ivuxolimab trial is reported in the paper.

Results and caveats for the whole study, not just this receptor: Low levels of normalized T-cell clonal expansion were also shown by some nonresponding patients. The antigen specificity of the peripheral T cells that underwent clonal expansion was not determined. After ivuxolimab, CD8+ T cells had more expanded clones than CD4+ T cells on average. Clonal expansion of both CD4+ and CD8+ blood T cells was observed from baseline to week 6 at doses 0.1 to 3.0 mg/kg. In partial responders in the 0.1-3.0 mg/kg groups, normalized peripheral clonal expansion was found to be among the lowest, especially among CD8+ T cells.

Patients with a history of autoimmune disease or receiving systemic immunosuppression were excluded from the trial. In every dose cohort, peripheral blood was drawn for TCR sequencing at baseline, cycle 4 day 1, and cycle 7 day 1. Samples were obtained from an open-label, multicenter, first-in-human phase I dose-escalation trial of ivuxolimab. Adults with locally advanced or metastatic melanoma, renal cell carcinoma, hepatocellular carcinoma or head and neck squamous cell carcinoma were enrolled in the trial. Before TCR sequencing, CD4+ T cells and CD8+ T cells from peripheral blood were sorted into separate populations. To sequence the TCRbeta CDR3 region, genomic DNA was isolated from the sorted cells. The immunoSEQ Assay was used to sequence the TCRbeta CDR3 regions. Not all clones reach the TCRdb copy of this immuneACCESS table, which keeps in-frame sequences only. Checked studies attribute under half of the gap to unresolved V genes and leave the rest unexplained. The sample has some 64,000 clones on record, approximately 90% of them singletons. Of the sample, roughly 20% is held by the ten largest clones.

After removal of 3 bases from V and 9 bases from J, the junction retains 6 bases not matched to a gene. The CDR3 covers 15 residues, taking in both the cysteine and the phenylalanine. The retained sequence is limited to the CDR3, 45 bases, with the frame set at the first base. Via the germline V gene, CDR1 is MRHNA and CDR2 SNTAGT. A note on this clone: The antigen it recognizes is unknown. No base quality information exists; no much larger clone differs at one position.

The chain is assembled from TRBV6-4 and TRBJ1-6; TRBD1 lines up with 9 middle nucleotides. The sequence was obtained from an adult with an advanced solid tumor such as melanoma, head and neck, liver or kidney cancer. The material sequenced was CD4+ or CD8+ T cells sorted from blood, taken in a trial of the OX40 agonist ivuxolimab. The sequenced DNA is TGTGCCAGCAGTGAAGGGACAGGGATGGGTTCACCCCTCCACTTT. This is translated as CASSEGTGMGSPLHF.